One T cell receptor (beta chain) is described in this entry. The antigen is not known. This specimen belongs to a study of T-cell memory formation after mild COVID-19. Across the whole study: Each donor largely had its own TCR clusters. Study conclusions and caveats: Clones contracting day 15 to 85 were balanced CD4/CD8; later expanders leaned CD4+.

TCRdb used MiXCR to reprocess the 5' RACE reads, holding one entry per CDR3 protein. The repertoire has fewer than 350,000 distinct CDR3 sequences, roughly 8.2% of them found once; the top ten carry about 22%. CDR1 is MNHEY, CDR2 SVGEGT, per germline. The CDR3 is 19 residues long. V lost 6 bases to trimming and J lost 4 bases; unmatched junction nucleotides: 12. The genes are TRBV6-2 or TRBV6-3 and TRBJ2-6; TRBD2 matches at 13 bases. This receptor was taken from a man between 18 and 35 years old who had mild COVID-19 (a few samples of this study predate the infection). Cell type and time point are not known. Sequencing was done on a sample of PBMCs or a T cell subset sorted from them (not recorded which). The CDR3 sequence: CASRDGLAGASVGANVLTF. DNA of the CDR3: TGTGCCAGCAGGGATGGACTAGCGGGGGCCTCCGTCGGGGCCAACGTCCTGACTTTC.